These 22 T cell receptor beta chains were sequenced from one sample in a study of OX40 agonist ivuxolimab in advanced cancers. This table comes from immunoSEQ multiplex PCR, and its TCRdb copy is limited to in-frame clones, with some not included. The sample holds approximately 50,000 clones, approximately 86% seen once. The specimen was CD4+ or CD8+ T cells sorted from blood, collected in a trial of the OX40 agonist ivuxolimab. These receptors came from an adult with an advanced solid tumor such as melanoma, head and neck, liver or kidney cancer.

This chain connects TRBV5-1 to TRBJ1-5; weak D call: TRBD1 (5 bases). Deletions cut 0 bases from V and 10 bases from J, with 11 bases between. Per the germline V gene, CDR1 is SGHRS and CDR2 is YFSETQ. CDR3 length equals 13 residues. CDR3 DNA: TGCGCCAGCAGCTTGGCAGGGCGGGAACCCCAGCATTTT. This codes for CASSLAGREPQHF. Supplemented by reference TRBV5-1 and TRBJ1-5, the full variable domain reads KAGVTQTPRYLIKTRGQQVTLSCSPISGHRSVSWYQQTPGQGLQFLFEYFSETQRNKGNFPGRFSGRQFSNSRSEMNVSTLELGDSALYLCASSLAGREPQHFGDGTRLSIL.

The chain recombines TRBV19 with TRBJ2-7; the D gene is possibly TRBD1 (5 bases). V was clipped by 4 bases and J by 6 bases, with 10 bases between them. Germline CDR1 and CDR2: LNHDA and SQIVND (reference sequence). The CDR3 has 12 amino acids. DNA for the CDR3: TGTGCCAGTAGTACAAGGGGTGGCGAGCAGTACTTC. This translates into CASSTRGGEQYF.

The chain has TRBV11-3 and TRBJ1-5; no clear D gene. CDR1 and CDR2 from the germline V gene are SGHNT and YENEEA. There are 19 residues in the CDR3. V shed 5 bases and J shed 0 bases, with 23 bases lying between them. This chain's CDR3 is CASSLRPPGSPDSNQPQHF. In nucleotides, the CDR3 is TGTGCCAGCAGCCTACGGCCCCCCGGGAGCCCTGATAGCAATCAGCCCCAGCATTTT.

The chain combines TRBV28 with TRBJ2-4; either TRBD1 or TRBD2 may supply D (6 bases each). From germline, CDR1 is MDHEN and CDR2 SYDVKM. Trimming shortened V by 2 bases and J by 1 base, and 15 bases separated the two germline ends. The CDR3 loop spans 17 amino acids. In nucleotides, the CDR3 is TGTGCCAGCAGTTTAAATAGGGGGGCTACTGCCAAAAACATTCAGTACTTC. Translated: CASSLNRGATAKNIQYF. The full variable domain, with the rest looked up from reference TRBV28 and TRBJ2-4, is DVKVTQSSRYLVKRTGEKVFLECVQDMDHENMFWYRQDPGLGLRLIYFSYDVKMKEKGDIPEGYSVSREKKERFSLILESASTNQTSMYLCASSLNRGATAKNIQYFGAGTRLSVL.

This clone was seen more than once but under ten times. This sequence joins TRBV7-3 and TRBJ2-7; TRBD2 aligns across 11 bases. V lost 4 bases, J lost 9 bases, and 14 bases stayed unmatched. CDR1 SGHTA and CDR2 FQGTGA come from the germline V gene. CDR3 length: 16 residues. CDR3 sequence reads: CASSSQTGTSGARQYF. In DNA form, the CDR3 reads TGTGCCAGCAGCTCACAAACCGGGACTAGCGGCGCGCGGCAGTACTTC.

The chain recombines TRBV6-5 with TRBJ2-7; D call uncertain. This CDR3 is 12 amino acids long. Trimming stripped 6 bases from V and 4 bases from J, with 10 bases between. Germline V CDR1 and CDR2: MNHEY, SVGAGI. CDR3 loop: CASSLSSYEQYF. In DNA, the CDR3 is TGTGCCAGCAGCTTGTCCTCGTACGAGCAGTACTTC.

J is TRBJ2-1 and V is TRBV5-1, with D possibly matching TRBD1 (5 bases). Germline V gene data show CDR1 as SGHRS and CDR2 as YFSETQ. Trimming took off 5 bases at V and 6 bases at J, with 18 bases between the two ends. CDR3 size: 15 residues. This chain's CDR3 is CASSRKDPGPNEQFF. The CDR3 region has the DNA TGCGCCAGCAGTCGGAAGGACCCAGGGCCCAATGAGCAGTTCTTC.

V is TRBV5-1 and J is TRBJ2-1, with 9 bases aligning to TRBD2. The CDR3 runs to 17 residues. The V segment lost 0 bases and the J segment 6 bases; nucleotides outside the gene matches: 10. Per the germline V gene, CDR1 is SGHRS and CDR2 is YFSETQ. DNA for the CDR3: TGCGCCAGCAGCTTGGAGCTTATGACTAGCGGCATCAATGAGCAGTTCTTC. Its translation: CASSLELMTSGINEQFF.

This rearrangement joins TRBV27 to TRBJ2-7; no clear D. This CDR3 is 13 amino acids long. V was shortened by 4 bases and J by 2 bases, with 9 bases between the two germline ends. Germline loops: CDR1 MNHEY, CDR2 SMNVEV (reference sequence). The CDR3 protein is CASSSSVTYEQYF. CDR3 DNA: TGTGCCAGCAGTTCCAGCGTAACCTACGAGCAGTACTTC.

The CDR3 coding sequence is TGCGCCAGCAGCTCCCAAGGGACTAGCGGGAGGGTCAATGAGCAGTTCTTC. Translation gives CASSSQGTSGRVNEQFF. The chain combines TRBV5-1 with TRBJ2-1, with 16 bases matching TRBD2. The germline V gene encodes CDR1 SGHRS and CDR2 YFSETQ. The CDR3 is made up of 17 amino acids. V was pared by 3 bases and J by 6 bases, with 6 bases of the junction left unmatched.

Points on this clone: A read error may account for a junction end that differs from germline. The V and J genes are TRBV7-3 and TRBJ2-7; 9 bases map to TRBD2. The CDR3 is made up of 13 amino acids. Germline CDR1 reads SGHTA; CDR2 reads FQGTGA. Written as DNA, the CDR3 is TGTGCCAGCAGCTTATCGTTAGCGGGAGAACGCAACTTC. Translation gives CASSLSLAGERNF.

The rearrangement joins TRBV7-9 to TRBJ2-2, with TRBD1 matching 8 bases. CDR1 is SEHNR, CDR2 FQNEAQ, per germline (reference sequence). The trim removed 4 bases at V and 6 bases at J, leaving 7 bases unmatched. The CDR3 is 15 amino acids. In DNA form, the CDR3 reads TGTGCCAGCAGCTCCGGACAGGGTAGGGCCGGGGAGCTGTTTTTT. Encoded protein: CASSSGQGRAGELFF.

This chain uses TRBV28 with TRBJ1-5, with unresolved D. In germline, CDR1 is MDHEN, CDR2 SYDVKM. The CDR3 extends over 12 amino acids. With 1 base removed from V and 5 bases from J, the gap between germline ends came to 3 bases. DNA of the CDR3: TGTGCCAGCAGTTTATCCTATCAGCCCCAGCATTTT. It encodes CASSLSYQPQHF.

This clone was seen once. The genes are TRBV7-3 and TRBJ2-1; D ambiguous. Trimming shortened V by 2 bases and J by 0 bases, and 11 bases separated the two germline ends. Germline CDR1 reads SGHTA; CDR2 reads FQGTGA. This CDR3 has 16 residues. CDR3 DNA sequence: TGTGCCAGCAGCTTATGGCGGAGATCCTCCTACAATGAGCAGTTCTTC. Translation: CASSLWRRSSYNEQFF.

This clone was recorded only once. The V and J genes are TRBV5-1 and TRBJ2-3; D gene uncertain. Trimming pared 1 base from V and 0 bases from J, leaving 15 bases between. The CDR3 runs 17 residues. Germline V gene lookup returns CDR1 SGHRS and CDR2 YFSETQ. CDR3 DNA: TGCGCCAGCAGCTTGTCCGCCCAGTTGAGGAGCACAGATACGCAGTATTTT. It codes for CASSLSAQLRSTDTQYF.

The genes are TRBV27 and TRBJ2-7; possibly TRBD2 for D (5 bases). Germline assignment: CDR1 MNHEY and CDR2 SMNVEV (reference sequence). The V and J ends lost 3 bases and 4 bases respectively, with 16 bases between them. The CDR3 has 15 residues. CDR3 in amino acids: CASSLRWYPGYEQYF. CDR3 DNA: TGTGCCAGCAGTTTGAGGTGGTACCCGGGGTACGAGCAGTACTTC.

The chain couples TRBV5-6 to TRBJ2-5; TRBD1 matches at 7 bases. Germline loops: CDR1 SGHDT, CDR2 YYEEEE. CDR3 length equals 14 residues. J lost 5 bases, V lost 4 bases, and 8 bases had no gene match. The CDR3 region is CASSDTGAGETQYF. In DNA form, the CDR3 reads TGTGCCAGCAGCGATACAGGGGCCGGGGAGACCCAGTACTTC. Full variable domain (missing parts from reference TRBV5-6 and TRBJ2-5): DAGVTQSPTHLIKTRGQQVTLRCSPKSGHDTVSWYQQALGQGPQFIFQYYEEEERQRGNFPDRFSGHQFPNYSSELNVNALLLGDSALYLCASSDTGAGETQYFGPGTRLLVL.

The J gene is TRBJ2-5, the V gene TRBV6-6; 7 bases fit TRBD1. The CDR3 spans 13 residues. Germline V CDR1 and CDR2: MNHNY, SVGAGI (reference sequence). The junction had 5 bases not matched to a gene; V was cut back by 9 bases and J by 1 base. CDR3 amino acids: CASLDRVQETQYF. The DNA of the CDR3 is TGTGCCAGTCTTGACAGGGTCCAAGAGACCCAGTACTTC.

The chain joins TRBV7-2 to TRBJ2-2, with D possibly matching TRBD1 (6 bases). Trimming cost V 7 bases and J 5 bases, with 14 bases left between them. The CDR3 is 14 amino acids. Germline loops: CDR1 SGHTA, CDR2 FQGNSA. The CDR3 nucleotides are TGTGCCAGCACGGCCATTAGGGGGACCGGGGAGCTGTTTTTT. It specifies CASTAIRGTGELFF.

J is TRBJ2-3 and V is TRBV5-1; the D gene is possibly TRBD2 (5 bases). Germline V CDR1 and CDR2: SGHRS, YFSETQ. The CDR3 length is 13 residues. The ends were cut back, 4 bases at V and 4 bases at J, with 10 bases in the middle. CDR3 region: CASSVEGPDTQYF. The CDR3 DNA reads TGCGCCAGCAGCGTTGAGGGTCCAGATACGCAGTATTTT.

The chain joins TRBV11-1 to TRBJ2-7; 9 nucleotides match TRBD2. The germline gives CDR1 SGHAT, CDR2 FQDESV (reference sequence). The J segment lost 0 bases and the V segment lost 4 bases, leaving 4 bases of the junction unmatched. This CDR3 is 15 amino acids long. The CDR3 nucleotides read TGTGCCAGCAGCTGGACTAGCGCGTACTCCTACGAGCAGTACTTC. It codes for CASSWTSAYSYEQYF. The full variable domain, in which reference TRBV11-1 and TRBJ2-7 provide the parts outside the CDR3, is EAEVAQSPRYKITEKSQAVAFWCDPISGHATLYWYRQILGQGPELLVQFQDESVVDDSQLPKDRFSAERLKGVDSTLKIQPAELGDSAMYLCASSWTSAYSYEQYFGPGTRLTVT.

This clone was counted between two and nine times. This rearrangement joins TRBV2 to TRBJ2-3, with D hard to call. CDR1 SNHLY and CDR2 FYNNEI come from the germline V gene. The CDR3 length is 13 residues. V was cut by 2 bases and J by 1 base, with 4 bases left in between. The CDR3: CASSETGTDTQYF. CDR3 nucleotides: TGTGCCAGCAGTGAAACAGGCACAGATACGCAGTATTTT.